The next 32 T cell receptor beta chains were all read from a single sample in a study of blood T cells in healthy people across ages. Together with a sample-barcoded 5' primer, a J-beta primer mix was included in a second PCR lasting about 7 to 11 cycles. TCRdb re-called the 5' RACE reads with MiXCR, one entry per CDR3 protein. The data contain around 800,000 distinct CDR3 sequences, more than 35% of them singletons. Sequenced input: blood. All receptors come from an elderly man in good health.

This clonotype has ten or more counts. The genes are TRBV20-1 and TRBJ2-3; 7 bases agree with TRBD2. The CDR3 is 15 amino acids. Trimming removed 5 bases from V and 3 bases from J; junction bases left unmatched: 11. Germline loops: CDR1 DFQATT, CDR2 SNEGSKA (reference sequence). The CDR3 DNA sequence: TGCAGTGCTGATACCCGAGCGGGAAGGACAGATACGCAGTATTTT. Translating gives CSADTRAGRTDTQYF.

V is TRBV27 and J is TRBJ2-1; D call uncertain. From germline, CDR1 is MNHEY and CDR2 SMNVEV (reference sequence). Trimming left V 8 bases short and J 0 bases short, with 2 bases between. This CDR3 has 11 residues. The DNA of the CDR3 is TGTGCCAGCGACTCCTACAATGAGCAGTTCTTC. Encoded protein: CASDSYNEQFF.

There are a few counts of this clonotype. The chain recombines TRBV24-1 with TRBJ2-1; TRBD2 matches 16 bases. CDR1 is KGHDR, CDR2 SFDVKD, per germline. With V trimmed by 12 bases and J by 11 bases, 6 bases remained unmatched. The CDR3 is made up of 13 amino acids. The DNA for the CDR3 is TGTGCCGCTGGGACTAGCGGGGGGGTTAAGCAGTTCTTC. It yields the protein CAAGTSGGVKQFF.

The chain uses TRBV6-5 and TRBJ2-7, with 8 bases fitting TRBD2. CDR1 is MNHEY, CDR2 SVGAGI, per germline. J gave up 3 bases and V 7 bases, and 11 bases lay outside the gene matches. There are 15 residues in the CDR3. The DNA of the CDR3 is TGTGCCAGCACCGATTTAGCGGGATCGAACTACGAGCAGTACTTC. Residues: CASTDLAGSNYEQYF.

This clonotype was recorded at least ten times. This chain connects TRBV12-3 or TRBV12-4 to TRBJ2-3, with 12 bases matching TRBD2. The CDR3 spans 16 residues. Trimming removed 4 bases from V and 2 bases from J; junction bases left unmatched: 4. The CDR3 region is CASSSLAGGPTDTQYF. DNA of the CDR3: TGTGCCAGCAGTTCCCTAGCGGGAGGGCCCACAGATACGCAGTATTTT.

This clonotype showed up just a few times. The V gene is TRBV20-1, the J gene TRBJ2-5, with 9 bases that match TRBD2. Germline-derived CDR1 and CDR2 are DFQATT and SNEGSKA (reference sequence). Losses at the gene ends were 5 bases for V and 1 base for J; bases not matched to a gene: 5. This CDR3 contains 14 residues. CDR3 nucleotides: TGCAGTGCTGTCGCGGGAGGGGCCCAAGAGACCCAGTACTTC. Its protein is CSAVAGGAQETQYF.

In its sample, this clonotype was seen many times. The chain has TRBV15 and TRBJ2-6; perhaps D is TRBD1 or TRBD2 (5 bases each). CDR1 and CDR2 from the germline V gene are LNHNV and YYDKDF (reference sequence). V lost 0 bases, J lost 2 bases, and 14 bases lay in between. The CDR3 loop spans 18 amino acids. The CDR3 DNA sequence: TGTGCCACCAGCAGAGATGGGGCCCGAGGGACTGGGGCCAACGTCCTGACTTTC. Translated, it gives CATSRDGARGTGANVLTF.

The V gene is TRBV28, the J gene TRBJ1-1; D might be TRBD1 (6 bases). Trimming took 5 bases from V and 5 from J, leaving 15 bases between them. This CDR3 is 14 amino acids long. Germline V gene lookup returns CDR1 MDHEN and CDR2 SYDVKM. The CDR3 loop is CASSMNRARTEAFF. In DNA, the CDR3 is TGTGCCAGCAGTATGAACAGGGCGAGGACTGAAGCTTTCTTT.

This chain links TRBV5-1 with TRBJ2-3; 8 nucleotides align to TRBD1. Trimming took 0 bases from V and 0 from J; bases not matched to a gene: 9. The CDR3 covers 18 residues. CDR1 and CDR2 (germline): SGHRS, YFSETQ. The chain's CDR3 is CASSLARQGTSSTDTQYF. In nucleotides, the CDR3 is TGCGCCAGCAGCTTGGCCCGACAGGGGACATCTAGCACAGATACGCAGTATTTT.

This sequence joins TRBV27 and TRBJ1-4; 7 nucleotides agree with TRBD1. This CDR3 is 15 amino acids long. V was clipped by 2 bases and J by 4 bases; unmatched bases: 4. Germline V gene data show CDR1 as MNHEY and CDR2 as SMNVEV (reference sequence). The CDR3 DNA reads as TGTGCCAGCAGTTTACGGGCAGGGGGTAATGAAAAACTGTTTTTT. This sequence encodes CASSLRAGGNEKLFF.

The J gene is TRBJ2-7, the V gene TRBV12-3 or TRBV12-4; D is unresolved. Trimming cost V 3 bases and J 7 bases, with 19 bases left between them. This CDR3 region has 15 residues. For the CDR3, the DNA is TGTGCCAGCAGTTTGTCAACTAACCCCTACAATGAGCAGTACTTC. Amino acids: CASSLSTNPYNEQYF.

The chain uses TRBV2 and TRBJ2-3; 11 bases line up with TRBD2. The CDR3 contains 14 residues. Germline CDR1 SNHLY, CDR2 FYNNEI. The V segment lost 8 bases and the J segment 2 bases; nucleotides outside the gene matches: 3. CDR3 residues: CASQLAGDTDTQYF. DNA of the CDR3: TGTGCCAGCCAACTAGCGGGGGACACAGATACGCAGTATTTT.

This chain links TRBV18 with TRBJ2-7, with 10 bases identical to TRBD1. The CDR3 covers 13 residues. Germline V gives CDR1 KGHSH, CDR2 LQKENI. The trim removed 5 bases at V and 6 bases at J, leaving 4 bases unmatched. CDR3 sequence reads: CASSARDRGEQYF. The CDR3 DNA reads TGTGCCAGCTCAGCCCGGGACAGGGGCGAGCAGTACTTC. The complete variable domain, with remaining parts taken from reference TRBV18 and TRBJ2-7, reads NAGVMQNPRHLVRRRGQEARLRCSPMKGHSHVYWYRQLPEEGLKFMVYLQKENIIDESGMPKERFSAEFPKEGPSILRIQQVVRGDSAAYFCASSARDRGEQYFGPGTRLTVT.

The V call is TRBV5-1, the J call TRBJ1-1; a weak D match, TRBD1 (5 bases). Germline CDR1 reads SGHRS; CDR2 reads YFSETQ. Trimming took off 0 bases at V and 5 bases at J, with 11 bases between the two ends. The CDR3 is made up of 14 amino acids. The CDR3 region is CASSLAGLRTEAFF. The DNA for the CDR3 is TGCGCCAGCAGCTTGGCAGGGCTAAGGACTGAAGCTTTCTTT. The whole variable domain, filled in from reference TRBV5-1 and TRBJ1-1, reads KAGVTQTPRYLIKTRGQQVTLSCSPISGHRSVSWYQQTPGQGLQFLFEYFSETQRNKGNFPGRFSGRQFSNSRSEMNVSTLELGDSALYLCASSLAGLRTEAFFGQGTRLTVV.

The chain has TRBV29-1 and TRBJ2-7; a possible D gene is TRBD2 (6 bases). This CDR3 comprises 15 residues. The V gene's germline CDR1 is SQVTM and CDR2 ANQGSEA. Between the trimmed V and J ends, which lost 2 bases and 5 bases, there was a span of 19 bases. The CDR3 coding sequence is TGCAGCGTTGAAAGGTGGGGAGGCCGCCGCGACGAGCAGTACTTC. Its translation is CSVERWGGRRDEQYF.

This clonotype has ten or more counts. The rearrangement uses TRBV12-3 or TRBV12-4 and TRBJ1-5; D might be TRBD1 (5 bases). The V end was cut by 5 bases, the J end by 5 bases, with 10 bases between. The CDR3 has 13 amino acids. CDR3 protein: CASSRDGDQPQHF. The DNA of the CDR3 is TGTGCCAGCAGTCGGGACGGTGATCAGCCCCAGCATTTT.

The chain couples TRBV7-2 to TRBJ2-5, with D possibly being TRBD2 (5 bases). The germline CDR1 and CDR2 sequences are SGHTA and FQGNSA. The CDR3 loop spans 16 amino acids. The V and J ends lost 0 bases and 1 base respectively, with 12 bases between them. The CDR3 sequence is CASSLAQRSGQETQYF. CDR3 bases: TGTGCCAGCAGCTTAGCGCAAAGGAGCGGCCAAGAGACCCAGTACTTC.

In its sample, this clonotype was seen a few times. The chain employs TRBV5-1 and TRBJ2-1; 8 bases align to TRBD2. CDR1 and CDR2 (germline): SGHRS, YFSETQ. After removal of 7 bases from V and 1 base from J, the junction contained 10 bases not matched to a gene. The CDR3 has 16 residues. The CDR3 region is CASGGILAGSYNEQFF. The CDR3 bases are TGCGCCAGCGGCGGCATTCTAGCGGGTTCCTACAATGAGCAGTTCTTC.

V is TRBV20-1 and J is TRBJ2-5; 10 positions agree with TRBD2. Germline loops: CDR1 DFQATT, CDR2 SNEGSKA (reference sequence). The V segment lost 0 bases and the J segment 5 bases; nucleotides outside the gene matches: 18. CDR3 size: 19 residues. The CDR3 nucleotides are TGCAGTGCTAGAGATGGGGCAGTGACAATAGCGGGAGGAAGGGAGACCCAGTACTTC. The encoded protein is CSARDGAVTIAGGRETQYF.

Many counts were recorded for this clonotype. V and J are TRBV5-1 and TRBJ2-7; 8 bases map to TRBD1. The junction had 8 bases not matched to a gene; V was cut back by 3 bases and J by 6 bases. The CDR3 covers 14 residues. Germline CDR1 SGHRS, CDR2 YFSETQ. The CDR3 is CASSSRTGSTEQYF. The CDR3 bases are TGCGCCAGCAGCTCCAGGACAGGGTCGACCGAGCAGTACTTC. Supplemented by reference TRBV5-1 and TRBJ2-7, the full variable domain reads KAGVTQTPRYLIKTRGQQVTLSCSPISGHRSVSWYQQTPGQGLQFLFEYFSETQRNKGNFPGRFSGRQFSNSRSEMNVSTLELGDSALYLCASSSRTGSTEQYFGPGTRLTVT.

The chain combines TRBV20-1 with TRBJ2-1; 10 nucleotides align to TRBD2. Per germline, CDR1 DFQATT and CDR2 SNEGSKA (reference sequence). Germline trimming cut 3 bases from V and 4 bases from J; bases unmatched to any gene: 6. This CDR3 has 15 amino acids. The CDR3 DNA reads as TGCAGTGCTAGTCCGAGCGGGAGGGATTACAATGAGCAGTTCTTC. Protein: CSASPSGRDYNEQFF.

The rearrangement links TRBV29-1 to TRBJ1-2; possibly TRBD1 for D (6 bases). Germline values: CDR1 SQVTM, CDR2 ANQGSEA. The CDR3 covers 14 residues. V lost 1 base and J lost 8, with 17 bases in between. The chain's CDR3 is CSVEVGGISGGYTF. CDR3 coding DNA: TGCAGCGTTGAAGTAGGGGGGATCTCAGGGGGCTACACCTTC.

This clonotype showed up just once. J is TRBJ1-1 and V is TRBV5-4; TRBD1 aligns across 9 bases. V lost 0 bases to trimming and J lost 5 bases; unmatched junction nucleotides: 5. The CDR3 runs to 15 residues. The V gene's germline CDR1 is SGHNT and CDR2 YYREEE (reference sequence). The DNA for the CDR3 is TGTGCCAGCAGCTTGGATTGGACAGGGGAGACTGAAGCTTTCTTT. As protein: CASSLDWTGETEAFF.

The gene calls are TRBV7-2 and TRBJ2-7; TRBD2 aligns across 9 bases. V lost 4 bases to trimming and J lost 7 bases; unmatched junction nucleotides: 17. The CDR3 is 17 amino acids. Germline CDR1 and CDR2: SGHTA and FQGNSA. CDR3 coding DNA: TGTGCCAGCAGCTCGAGCGTGGCGGGAGGGCGTATAAATGAGCAGTACTTC. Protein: CASSSSVAGGRINEQYF.

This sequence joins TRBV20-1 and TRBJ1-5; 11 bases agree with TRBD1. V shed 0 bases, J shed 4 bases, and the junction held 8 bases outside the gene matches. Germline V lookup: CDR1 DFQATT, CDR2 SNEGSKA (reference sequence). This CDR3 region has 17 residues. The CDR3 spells CSARDRTGGGLNQPQHF. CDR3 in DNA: TGCAGTGCTAGAGATAGGACAGGGGGCGGGCTTAATCAGCCCCAGCATTTT.

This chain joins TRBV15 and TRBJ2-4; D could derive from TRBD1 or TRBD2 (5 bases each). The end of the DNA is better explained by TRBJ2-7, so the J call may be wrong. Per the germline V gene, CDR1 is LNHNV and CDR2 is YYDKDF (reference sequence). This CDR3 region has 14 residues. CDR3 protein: CATSNNRGYNEQYF. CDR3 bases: TGTGCCACCAGCAACAACCGGGGCTACAACGAGCAGTACTTC.

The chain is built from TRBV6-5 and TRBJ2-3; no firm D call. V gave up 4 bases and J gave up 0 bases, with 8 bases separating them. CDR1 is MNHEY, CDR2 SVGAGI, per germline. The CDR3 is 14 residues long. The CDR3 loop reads CASSFIESTDTQYF. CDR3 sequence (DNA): TGTGCCAGCAGTTTCATTGAGAGCACAGATACGCAGTATTTT.

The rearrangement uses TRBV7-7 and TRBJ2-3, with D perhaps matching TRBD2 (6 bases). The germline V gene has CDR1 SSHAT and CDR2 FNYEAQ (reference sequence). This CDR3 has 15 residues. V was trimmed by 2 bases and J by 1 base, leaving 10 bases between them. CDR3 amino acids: CASSLKSSGTDTQYF. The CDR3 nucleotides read TGTGCCAGCAGCTTAAAGTCTAGCGGCACAGATACGCAGTATTTT.

For the CDR3, the DNA is TGCAGTGCTAGAGATAGTTTAGGCAATCAGCCCCAGCATTTT. Amino acid sequence: CSARDSLGNQPQHF. This chain uses TRBV20-1 with TRBJ1-5; no clear D. V was cut by 0 bases and J by 2 bases, with 8 bases left in between. The CDR3 covers 14 residues. CDR1 DFQATT and CDR2 SNEGSKA come from the germline V gene (reference sequence).

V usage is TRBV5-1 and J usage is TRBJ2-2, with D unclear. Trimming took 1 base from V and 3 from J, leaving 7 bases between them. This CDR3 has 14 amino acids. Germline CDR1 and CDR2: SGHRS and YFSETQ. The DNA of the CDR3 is TGCGCCAGCAGCTTGAGTATAGACACCGGGGAGCTGTTTTTT. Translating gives CASSLSIDTGELFF.

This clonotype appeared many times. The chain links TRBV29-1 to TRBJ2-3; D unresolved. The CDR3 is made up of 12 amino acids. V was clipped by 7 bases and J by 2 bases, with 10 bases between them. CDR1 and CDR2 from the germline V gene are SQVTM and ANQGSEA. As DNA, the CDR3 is TGCAGCGCGGAGAAGAACACAGATACGCAGTATTTT. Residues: CSAEKNTDTQYF.

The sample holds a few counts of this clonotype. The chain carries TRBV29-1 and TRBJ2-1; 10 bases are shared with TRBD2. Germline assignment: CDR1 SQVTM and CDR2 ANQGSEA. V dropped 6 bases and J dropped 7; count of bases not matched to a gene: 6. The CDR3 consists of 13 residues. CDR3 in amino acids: CSVASGRKNEQFF. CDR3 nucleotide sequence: TGCAGCGTCGCTAGCGGGAGAAAAAATGAGCAGTTCTTC.